The 9 T cell receptor beta chains listed next were all sequenced from one sample in a study of metastatic and nonmetastatic thyroid tumors. TCRdb reprocessed the PCR reads via MiXCR. The data hold approximately 35,000 clones, with roughly 22% observed a single time. Before thyroid surgery, none of the patients had received any treatment. What was sequenced was tumor tissue. These receptors originate from a male donor with papillary thyroid cancer or a benign thyroid nodule (not recorded which). Some clones in this sample may be carry-over from other donors' samples.

This clone was seen at least ten times. The V gene is TRBV3-1, the J gene TRBJ1-2; D is ambiguous. This CDR3 is built from 12 residues. V lost 4 bases, J lost 6 bases, and 9 bases lay in between. Germline CDR1 is LGHDT and CDR2 is YNNKEL (reference sequence). Here the CDR3 DNA reads TGTGCCAGCAGCCGCGCCCTCCATGGCTACACCTTC. It specifies CASSRALHGYTF.

Comment on this clone: A much more abundant neighbour one base away suggests this may be a read error. The same CDR3 is also encoded by other DNA sequences in this sample. This chain uses TRBV25-1 with TRBJ1-2; D remains ambiguous. The CDR3 consists of 12 residues. The V gene lost 2 bases and the J gene lost 7 bases, with 8 bases spanning the gap. Germline V lookup: CDR1 MGHDK, CDR2 SYGVNS. The CDR3 DNA is TGTGCCAGCAGTGAACAAGGTCTTGGCTACACCTTC. The encoded protein is CASSEQGLGYTF.

This clone is medium-sized in the sample. The gene calls are TRBV6-1 and TRBJ2-7; 7 bases are a match to TRBD1. After removal of 5 bases from V and 3 bases from J, the junction contained 4 bases not matched to a gene. CDR3 length: 13 residues. CDR1 and CDR2 (germline): MNHNS, SASEGT. This CDR3 is CASSRRGFYEQYF. DNA of the CDR3: TGTGCCAGCAGTCGCAGGGGGTTCTACGAGCAGTACTTC.

This clone was picked up many times. The chain uses TRBV20-1 and TRBJ2-3; 9 bases fit TRBD2. The CDR3 spans 13 residues. Per germline, CDR1 DFQATT and CDR2 SNEGSKA (reference sequence). With V trimmed by 1 base and J by 8 bases, 4 bases remained unmatched. The CDR3 DNA follows: TGCAGTGCTAGAGTGAGCGGGAGGCCTACGCAGTATTTT. This encodes CSARVSGRPTQYF.

This clone was counted only a few times. V usage is TRBV12-5 and J usage is TRBJ1-3; maybe TRBD1 (6 bases). Germline CDR1 and CDR2: LGHNT and FRNRAP. V was shortened by 0 bases and J by 1 base, with 10 bases between the two germline ends. This CDR3 spans 16 amino acids. The CDR3 bases are TGTGCTAGTGGTTTGGTACAGGGAACGTCTGGAAACACCATATATTTT. It specifies CASGLVQGTSGNTIYF. The whole variable domain, remainder taken from reference TRBV12-5 and TRBJ1-3, is DARVTQTPRHKVTEMGQEVTMRCQPILGHNTVFWYRQTMMQGLELLAYFRNRAPLDDSGMPKDRFSAEMPDATLATLKIQPSEPRDSAVYFCASGLVQGTSGNTIYFGEGSWLTVV.

V and J are TRBV20-1 and TRBJ2-7; possibly TRBD1 for D (7 bases). CDR3 length: 14 amino acids. CDR1 and CDR2 from the germline V gene are DFQATT and SNEGSKA (reference sequence). V lost 0 bases to trimming and J lost 3 bases, with 12 bases between them. For the CDR3, the DNA is TGCAGTGCTAGAGAAAGGCAGGGGGGCTACGAGCAGTACTTC. Its translation: CSARERQGGYEQYF.

This chain joins TRBV20-1 and TRBJ1-2, with D tentatively TRBD1 (5 bases). The V gene lost 2 bases and the J gene lost 2 bases, with 18 bases spanning the gap. Germline V CDR1 and CDR2: DFQATT, SNEGSKA (reference sequence). The CDR3 is 16 amino acids. The CDR3 nucleotides read TGCAGTGCTAGACCGGACATAACCGACGAAAACTATGGCTACACCTTC. This encodes CSARPDITDENYGYTF.

At least ten counts were recorded for this clone. V gene TRBV20-1 combines with J gene TRBJ1-4, with TRBD1 identical over 7 bases. J lost 5 bases, V lost 3 bases, and 12 bases had no gene match. The CDR3 spans 16 residues. CDR1 and CDR2 from the germline V gene are DFQATT and SNEGSKA (reference sequence). The DNA of the CDR3 is TGCAGTGCTAGTGGTCAGGGGGGAGCGTGGAATGAAAAACTGTTTTTT. The encoded protein is CSASGQGGAWNEKLFF.

This clone has more than one count but fewer than ten. This may stem from a read error, because a much larger clone lies one nucleotide away. This chain uses TRBV28 with TRBJ1-5; perhaps TRBD1 as D (5 bases). This CDR3 spans 14 amino acids. Germline V gives CDR1 MDHEN, CDR2 SYDVKM. The CDR3 DNA reads TGTGTCAGCAGTTTCCAGGGTACCAATCAGCCCCAGCATTTC. This gives the protein CVSSFQGTNQPQHF.